This T cell receptor (beta chain) was observed in a study of blood T cell repertoires in COVID-19. Study background: The study drew acute and convalescent COVID-19 samples from the United States, Italy and Spain. T cells, B-cell-depleted T cells, or PBMCs provided the cDNA or gDNA that served as material.

Participants came from fewer than 25 US areas, aged about 18 to 90 years. TCRdb's copy holds only in-frame clones and misses some; the assay was immunoSEQ multiplex PCR. The sample includes a few hundred thousand clones, under 90% of them seen just once. The source is a woman aged 18-35 years who had recovered from COVID-19. Sequencing was carried out using PBMCs or T cells enriched from blood (not recorded which).

CDR3 bases: TGTGCCAGCAGCCAAGTACTAACAGGGTTTTCAGATTCACCCCTCCACTTT. Its translation is CASSQVLTGFSDSPLHF. The V gene is TRBV4-2, the J gene TRBJ1-6; D possibly corresponds to TRBD1 (6 bases). The CDR3 is 17 amino acids. V was clipped by 1 base and J by 8 bases, with 18 bases between them. Looked up from germline, CDR1 is LGHNA and CDR2 is YNFKEQ.